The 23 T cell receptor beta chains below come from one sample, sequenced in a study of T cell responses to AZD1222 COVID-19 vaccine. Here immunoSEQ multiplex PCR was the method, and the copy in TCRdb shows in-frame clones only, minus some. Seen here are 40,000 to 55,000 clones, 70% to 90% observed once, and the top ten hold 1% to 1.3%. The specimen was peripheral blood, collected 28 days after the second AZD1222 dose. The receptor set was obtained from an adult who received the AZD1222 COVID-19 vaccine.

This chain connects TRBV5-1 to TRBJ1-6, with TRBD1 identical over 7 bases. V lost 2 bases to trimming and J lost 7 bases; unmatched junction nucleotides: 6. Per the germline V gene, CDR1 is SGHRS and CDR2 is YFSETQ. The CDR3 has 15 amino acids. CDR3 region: CASSFEGGTNSPLHF. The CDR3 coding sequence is TGCGCCAGCAGCTTTGAAGGGGGCACGAATTCACCCCTCCACTTT.

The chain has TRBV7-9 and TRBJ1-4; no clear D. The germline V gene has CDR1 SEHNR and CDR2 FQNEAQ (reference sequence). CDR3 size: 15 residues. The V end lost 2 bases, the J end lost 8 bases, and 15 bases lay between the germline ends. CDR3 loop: CASSLSGGIGEKLFF. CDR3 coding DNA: TGTGCCAGCAGCTTAAGCGGCGGGATTGGAGAAAAACTGTTTTTT. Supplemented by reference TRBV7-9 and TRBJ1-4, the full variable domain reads DTGVSQNPRHKITKRGQNVTFRCDPISEHNRLYWYRQTLGQGPEFLTYFQNEAQLEKSRLLSDRFSAERPKGSFSTLEIQRTEQGDSAMYLCASSLSGGIGEKLFFGSGTQLSVL.

The CDR3 is CASSEASYQETQYF. CDR3 in DNA: TGTGCCAGCAGTGAAGCCAGTTACCAAGAGACCCAGTACTTC. V and J are TRBV2 and TRBJ2-5, with D uncertain. This CDR3 is 14 amino acids long. Germline V gene lookup returns CDR1 SNHLY and CDR2 FYNNEI. Deletions cut 0 bases from V and 0 bases from J, with 5 bases between.

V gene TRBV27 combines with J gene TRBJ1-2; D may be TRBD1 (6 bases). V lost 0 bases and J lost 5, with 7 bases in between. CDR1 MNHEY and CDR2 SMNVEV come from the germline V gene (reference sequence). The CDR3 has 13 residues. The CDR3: CASSLSTGYGYTF. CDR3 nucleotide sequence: TGTGCCAGCAGTTTATCCACAGGGTATGGCTACACCTTC.

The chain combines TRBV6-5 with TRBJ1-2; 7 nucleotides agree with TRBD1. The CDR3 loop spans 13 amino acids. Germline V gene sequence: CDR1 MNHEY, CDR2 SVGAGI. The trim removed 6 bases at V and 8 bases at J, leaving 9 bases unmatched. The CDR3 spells CASSLTGPGGYTF. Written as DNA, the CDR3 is TGTGCCAGCAGCCTGACAGGGCCGGGGGGCTACACCTTC.

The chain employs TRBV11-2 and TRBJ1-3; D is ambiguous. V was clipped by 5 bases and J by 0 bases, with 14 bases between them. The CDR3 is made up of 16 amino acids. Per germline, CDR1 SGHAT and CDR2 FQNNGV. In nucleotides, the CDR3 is TGTGCCAGCAGCCAGCTTCCGTTCATCTCTGGAAACACCATATATTTT. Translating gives CASSQLPFISGNTIYF.

CDR3 protein: CASSAGLAGADPQETQYF. The CDR3 DNA reads as TGTGCCAGCAGCGCCGGCTTGGCGGGAGCGGATCCACAAGAGACCCAGTACTTC. The rearrangement joins TRBV7-8 to TRBJ2-5; TRBD2 aligns across 7 bases. Trimming cost V 5 bases and J 2 bases; bases outside gene matches: 17. The CDR3 length is 18 residues. Germline-derived CDR1 and CDR2 are SGHVS and FQNEAQ.

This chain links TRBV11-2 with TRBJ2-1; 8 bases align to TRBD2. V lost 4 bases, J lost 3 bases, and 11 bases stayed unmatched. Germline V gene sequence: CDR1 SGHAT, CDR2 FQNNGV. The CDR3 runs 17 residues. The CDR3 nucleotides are TGTGCCAGCAGCTCTCCACGATTAGCGGGAAGCTACAATGAGCAGTTCTTC. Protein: CASSSPRLAGSYNEQFF.

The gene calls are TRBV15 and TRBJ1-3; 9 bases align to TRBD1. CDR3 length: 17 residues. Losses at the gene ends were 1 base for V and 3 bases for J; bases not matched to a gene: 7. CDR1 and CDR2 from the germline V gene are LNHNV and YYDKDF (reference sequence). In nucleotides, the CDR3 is TGTGCCACCAGCAGAGGATACAGGGGGCCTGTTGGAAACACCATATATTTT. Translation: CATSRGYRGPVGNTIYF.

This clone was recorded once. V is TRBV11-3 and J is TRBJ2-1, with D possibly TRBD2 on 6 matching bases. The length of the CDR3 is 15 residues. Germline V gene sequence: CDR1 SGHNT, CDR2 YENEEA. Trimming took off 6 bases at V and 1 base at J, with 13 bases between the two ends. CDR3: CASRREPWSYNEQFF. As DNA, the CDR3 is TGTGCCAGCAGACGGGAGCCGTGGTCCTACAATGAGCAGTTCTTC.

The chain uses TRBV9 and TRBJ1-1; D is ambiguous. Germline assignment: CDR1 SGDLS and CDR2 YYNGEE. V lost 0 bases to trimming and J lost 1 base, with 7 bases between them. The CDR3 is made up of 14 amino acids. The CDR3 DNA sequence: TGTGCCAGCAGCGTAGTTCAGGCGAACACTGAAGCTTTCTTT. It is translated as CASSVVQANTEAFF.

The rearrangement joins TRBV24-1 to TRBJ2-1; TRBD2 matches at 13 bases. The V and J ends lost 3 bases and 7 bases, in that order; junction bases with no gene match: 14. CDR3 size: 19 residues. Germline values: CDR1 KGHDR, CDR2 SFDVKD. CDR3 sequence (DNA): TGTGCCACCAGTGATGCCTCTCTGCCCGTGACTAGCGGGAGGAATGAGCAGTTCTTC. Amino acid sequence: CATSDASLPVTSGRNEQFF.

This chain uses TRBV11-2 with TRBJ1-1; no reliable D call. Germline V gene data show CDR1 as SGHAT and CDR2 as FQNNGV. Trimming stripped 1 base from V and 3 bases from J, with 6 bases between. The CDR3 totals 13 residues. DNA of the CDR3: TGTGCCAGCAGCTTAGGCAGTTACACTGAAGCTTTCTTT. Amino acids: CASSLGSYTEAFF.

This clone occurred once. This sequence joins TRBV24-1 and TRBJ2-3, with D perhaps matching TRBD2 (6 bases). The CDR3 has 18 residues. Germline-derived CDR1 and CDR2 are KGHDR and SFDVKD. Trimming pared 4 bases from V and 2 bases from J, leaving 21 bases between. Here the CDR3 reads CATSEPDLQASDTDTQYF. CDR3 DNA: TGTGCCACCAGTGAGCCTGATCTGCAAGCTAGCGACACAGATACGCAGTATTTT.

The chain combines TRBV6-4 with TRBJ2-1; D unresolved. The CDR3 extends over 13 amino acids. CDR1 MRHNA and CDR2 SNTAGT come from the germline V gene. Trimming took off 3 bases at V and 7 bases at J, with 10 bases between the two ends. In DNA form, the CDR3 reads TGTGCCAGCAGTGAGCAGACTTGGAATGAGCAGTTCTTC. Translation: CASSEQTWNEQFF.

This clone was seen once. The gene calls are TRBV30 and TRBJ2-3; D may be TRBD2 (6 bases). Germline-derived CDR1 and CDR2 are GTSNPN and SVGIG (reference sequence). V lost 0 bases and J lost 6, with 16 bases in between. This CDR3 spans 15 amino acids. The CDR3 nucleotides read TGTGCCTGGAGTGTTCGGGAGACATTACCCGATACGCAGTATTTT. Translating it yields CAWSVRETLPDTQYF.

The CDR3 spells CASSPDRGLYFGYTF. The CDR3 region has the DNA TGCGCCAGCAGCCCGGACAGGGGGCTATATTTTGGCTACACCTTC. The V and J genes are TRBV5-1 and TRBJ1-2; 11 bases map to TRBD1. V was pared by 4 bases and J by 7 bases, with 9 bases of the junction left unmatched. CDR1 is SGHRS and CDR2 is YFSETQ in the germline V gene. The CDR3 loop spans 15 amino acids.

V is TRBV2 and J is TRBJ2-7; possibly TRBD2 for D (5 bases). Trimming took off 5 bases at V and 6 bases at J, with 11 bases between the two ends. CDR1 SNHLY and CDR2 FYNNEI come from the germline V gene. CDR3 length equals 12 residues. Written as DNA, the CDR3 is TGTGCCAGCAGTAGAGAGGGAACCGAGCAGTACTTC. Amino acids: CASSREGTEQYF.

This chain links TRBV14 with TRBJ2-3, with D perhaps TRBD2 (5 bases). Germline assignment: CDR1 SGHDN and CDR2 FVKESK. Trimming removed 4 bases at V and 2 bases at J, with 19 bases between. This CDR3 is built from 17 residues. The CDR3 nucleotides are TGTGCCAGCAGCCGTTGGGGAGCGTTCGGGATCACAGATACGCAGTATTTT. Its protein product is CASSRWGAFGITDTQYF.

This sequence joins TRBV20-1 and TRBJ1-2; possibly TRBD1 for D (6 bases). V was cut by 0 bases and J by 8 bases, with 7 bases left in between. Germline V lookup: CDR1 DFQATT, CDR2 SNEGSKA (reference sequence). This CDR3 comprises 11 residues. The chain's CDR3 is CSAREGAGYTF. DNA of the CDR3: TGCAGTGCTAGAGAGGGGGCCGGCTACACCTTC.

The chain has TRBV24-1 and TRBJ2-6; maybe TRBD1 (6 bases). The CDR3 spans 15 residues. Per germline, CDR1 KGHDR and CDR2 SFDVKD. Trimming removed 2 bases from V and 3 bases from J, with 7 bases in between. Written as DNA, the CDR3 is TGTGCCACCAGTGATTCAGGGGTTGGGGCCAACGTCCTGACTTTC. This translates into CATSDSGVGANVLTF.

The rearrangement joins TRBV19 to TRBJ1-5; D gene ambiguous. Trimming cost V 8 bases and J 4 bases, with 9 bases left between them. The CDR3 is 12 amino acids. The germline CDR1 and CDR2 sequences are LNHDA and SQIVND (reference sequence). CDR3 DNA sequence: TGTGCCAGTCAAGGACGAAATCAGCCCCAGCATTTT. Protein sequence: CASQGRNQPQHF.

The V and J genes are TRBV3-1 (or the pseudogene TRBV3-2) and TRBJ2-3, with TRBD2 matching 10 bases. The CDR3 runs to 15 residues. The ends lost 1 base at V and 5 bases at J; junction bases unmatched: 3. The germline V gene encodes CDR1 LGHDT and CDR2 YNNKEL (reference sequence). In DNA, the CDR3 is TGTGCCAGCAGCCAAGGGACTAGCGGTGAAGATACGCAGTATTTT. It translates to CASSQGTSGEDTQYF.